This entry lists 17 T cell receptor beta chains sequenced from one sample in a study of T cells in localized non-small cell lung cancer. Sequenced by immunoSEQ multiplex PCR; TCRdb stores in-frame clones only, minus some. The sample carries about 36,000 clones, over 85% recorded once. The sample here was peripheral blood, taken before any cancer treatment. The source of these receptors is a female donor aged 60 or older with stage I lung adenocarcinoma.

This chain connects TRBV13 to TRBJ2-2; 13 positions match TRBD2. CDR3 length equals 17 residues. Losses at the gene ends were 2 bases for V and 1 base for J; bases not matched to a gene: 1. Looked up from germline, CDR1 is PRHDT and CDR2 is FYEKMQ (reference sequence). The CDR3 nucleotides are TGTGCCAGCAGCTTAAGACTAGCGGGGGGGAACACCGGGGAGCTGTTTTTT. It yields the protein CASSLRLAGGNTGELFF. The entire variable domain, with the rest obtained from reference TRBV13 and TRBJ2-2, is as follows: AAGVIQSPRHLIKEKRETATLKCYPIPRHDTVYWYQQGPGQDPQFLISFYEKMQSDKGSIPDRFSAQQFSDYHSELNMSSLELGDSALYFCASSLRLAGGNTGELFFGEGSRLTVL.

The chain is built from TRBV12-5 and TRBJ2-3; 10 positions agree with TRBD1. J gave up 4 bases and V 7 bases, and 14 bases lay outside the gene matches. The CDR3 sequence is 17 residues long. Germline V gene sequence: CDR1 LGHNT, CDR2 FRNRAP. DNA of the CDR3: TGTGCTAGTGCCTATAGAACCGGGACAGGGGATCCAGATACGCAGTATTTT. As protein: CASAYRTGTGDPDTQYF.

The chain is built from TRBV15 and TRBJ2-4; D perhaps matches TRBD2 (6 bases). V lost 0 bases to trimming and J lost 1 base, with 7 bases between them. Germline loops: CDR1 LNHNV, CDR2 YYDKDF (reference sequence). This CDR3 is 15 amino acids long. The CDR3 reads CATSRDGGAKNIQYF. The CDR3 nucleotides are TGTGCCACCAGCAGAGATGGGGGGGCCAAAAACATTCAGTACTTC.

The chain uses TRBV6-4 and TRBJ1-1; D remains ambiguous. Looked up from germline, CDR1 is MRHNA and CDR2 is SNTAGT. Between the trimmed V and J ends, which lost 2 bases and 8 bases, there was a span of 12 bases. The CDR3 totals 13 residues. CDR3 sequence: CASSDQGVAEAFF. The CDR3 DNA is TGTGCCAGCAGTGACCAAGGAGTCGCAGAAGCTTTCTTT.

This chain connects TRBV10-3 to TRBJ2-3, with D perhaps TRBD2 (7 bases). V gave up 3 bases and J gave up 2 bases, with 12 bases separating them. This CDR3 region has 15 residues. The germline V gene encodes CDR1 ENHRY and CDR2 SYGVKD. CDR3 region: CAISERGAPTDTQYF. CDR3 DNA: TGTGCCATCAGTGAACGGGGGGCCCCCACAGATACGCAGTATTTT.

The chain is built from TRBV19 and TRBJ1-1, with unresolved D. This CDR3 comprises 13 residues. V was shortened by 5 bases and J by 3 bases, with 10 bases between the two germline ends. Germline CDR1 is LNHDA and CDR2 is SQIVND (reference sequence). CDR3 sequence (DNA): TGTGCCAGTAGTGAACAGAGGTACACTGAAGCTTTCTTT. Translated, it gives CASSEQRYTEAFF.

V usage is TRBV6-5 and J usage is TRBJ2-1, with 7 bases that match TRBD1. V gave up 7 bases and J gave up 3 bases; unmatched junction bases: 6. CDR3 length: 14 amino acids. Germline CDR1 reads MNHEY; CDR2 reads SVGAGI. CDR3 nucleotides: TGTGCCAGCACCCGGGACAGTTACTACAATGAGCAGTTCTTC. This translates into CASTRDSYYNEQFF.

The rearrangement joins TRBV27 to TRBJ1-2; 9 nucleotides line up with TRBD1. The CDR3 spans 13 residues. Germline V gene data show CDR1 as MNHEY and CDR2 as SMNVEV (reference sequence). The junction had 6 bases not matched to a gene; V was cut back by 6 bases and J by 7 bases. As DNA, the CDR3 is TGTGCCAGCAGCCCCGACAGGGGGTTTGGCTACACCTTC. It codes for CASSPDRGFGYTF.

CDR3 region: CASSQEPGRMNTEAFF. The CDR3 DNA sequence: TGCGCCAGCAGCCAGGAACCTGGGAGAATGAACACTGAAGCTTTCTTT. The chain is built from TRBV5-1 and TRBJ1-1, with unresolved D. The CDR3 runs 16 residues. Trimming removed 4 bases at V and 0 bases at J, with 16 bases between. Looked up from germline, CDR1 is SGHRS and CDR2 is YFSETQ.

About this clone itself: Its ends do not fully match the called genes, so a read error is possible. The chain joins TRBV15 to TRBJ1-5, with 11 bases fitting TRBD1. Germline values: CDR1 LNHNV, CDR2 YYDKDF (reference sequence). The CDR3 length is 15 residues. Here the CDR3 reads CATSLWTGGKQPQHF. CDR3 in DNA: TGTGCCACCAGCCTGTGGACAGGGGGCAAACAGCCCCAGCATTTT.

V gene TRBV6-4 combines with J gene TRBJ1-3; 9 nucleotides agree with TRBD1. Germline V gives CDR1 MRHNA, CDR2 SNTAGT. The CDR3 has 16 residues. V shed 2 bases and J 2 bases; nucleotides not matched to a gene: 4. CDR3 protein: CASSDPDRGAGNTIYF. The CDR3 nucleotides read TGTGCCAGCAGTGACCCGGACAGGGGCGCTGGAAACACCATATATTTT.

V usage is TRBV29-1 and J usage is TRBJ1-2; D remains ambiguous. The CDR3 runs to 12 residues. From germline, CDR1 is SQVTM and CDR2 ANQGSEA. The V end was cut by 3 bases, the J end by 6 bases, with 11 bases between. DNA of the CDR3: TGCAGCGTTGATCGGTCTGGGAATGGCTACACCTTC. This gives the protein CSVDRSGNGYTF.

DNA of the CDR3: TGTGCCAGCAGTGACCATATCACAGGGGGCTACACCTTC. Its protein product is CASSDHITGGYTF. The chain couples TRBV6-4 to TRBJ1-2, with D possibly being TRBD1 (6 bases). The CDR3 extends over 13 amino acids. Trimming stripped 2 bases from V and 8 bases from J, with 12 bases between. Germline loops: CDR1 MRHNA, CDR2 SNTAGT.

Written as DNA, the CDR3 is TGTGCCAGTAGTTTCGGACAGGTAGGGGCTGAAGCTTTCTTT. Residues: CASSFGQVGAEAFF. This chain links TRBV19 with TRBJ1-1; the match to TRBD1 covers 7 bases. V lost 5 bases and J lost 6; bases outside the gene matches: 9. Germline V gene data show CDR1 as LNHDA and CDR2 as SQIVND (reference sequence). The CDR3 has 14 amino acids.

V gene TRBV5-1 combines with J gene TRBJ1-3; no firm D call. The CDR3 covers 14 residues. The V gene's germline CDR1 is SGHRS and CDR2 YFSETQ. The V and J ends lost 4 bases and 4 bases respectively, with 12 bases between them. Here the CDR3 reads CASSPGFTGNTIYF. The CDR3 DNA reads TGCGCCAGCAGCCCGGGGTTTACCGGAAACACCATATATTTT.

The chain carries TRBV11-2 and TRBJ1-2, with D unclear. The CDR3 length is 15 residues. The germline V and J ends were trimmed by 1 base and 8 bases, with 17 bases remaining between them. The V gene's germline CDR1 is SGHAT and CDR2 FQNNGV. CDR3 protein: CASSLGRSLLRGYTF. As DNA, the CDR3 is TGTGCCAGCAGCTTAGGCAGGAGCCTCCTTAGAGGCTACACCTTC.

The gene calls are TRBV21-1 and TRBJ2-7; TRBD1 was called by the table and not checked on the DNA. TRBV21-1 is reported as a pseudogene. The CDR3 consists of 15 residues. In DNA, the CDR3 is TGTGCCAGCAGCGCGACAGGGGGCGCGTCCTACGAGCAGTACTTC. Protein sequence: CASSATGGASYEQYF.